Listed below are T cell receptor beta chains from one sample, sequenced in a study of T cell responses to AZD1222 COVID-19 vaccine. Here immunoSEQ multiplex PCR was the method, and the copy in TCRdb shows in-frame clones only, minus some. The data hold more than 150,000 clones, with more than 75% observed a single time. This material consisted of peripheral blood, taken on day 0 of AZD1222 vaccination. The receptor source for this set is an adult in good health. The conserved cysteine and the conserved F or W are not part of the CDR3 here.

ASSLQGPLTYSDTQY	TRBV7-9	TRBJ2-3
ASSRGIMNTEAF	TRBV7-9	TRBJ1-1
ASSYINRGRLNEKLF	TRBV28	TRBJ1-4
ASSLKGGTGELF	TRBV7-8	TRBJ2-2
ASSLARGHNEKLF	TRBV28	TRBJ1-4
SVGGGSNQPQH	TRBV29-1	TRBJ1-5
SVTRTGKATEAF	TRBV29-1	TRBJ1-1
ASSPSRQGAREQF	TRBV18	TRBJ2-1
ASSLSRDRASYEQY	TRBV11-3	TRBJ2-7
ASSFTVLGGHEQY	TRBV5-6	TRBJ2-7
ASSLGWSTDTQY	TRBV7-3	TRBJ2-3
ASSLRATNTEAF	TRBV5-1	TRBJ1-1
ASSLVLAGAGNEQF	TRBV7-6	TRBJ2-1
SARGETQY	TRBV20-1	TRBJ2-5
ASSYNGYTEAF	TRBV6-5	TRBJ1-1
ASRGLYGSRYEQY	TRBV28	TRBJ2-7
ASSLTEETQY	TRBV5-6	TRBJ2-5
ASKGASMNTEAF	TRBV19	TRBJ1-1
ASSQEIVLAGEQF	TRBV4-3	TRBJ2-1
SALTEHEQY	TRBV20-1	TRBJ2-7
SVVPGPHEQY	TRBV29-1	TRBJ2-7
AISESRGANYGYT	TRBV10-3	TRBJ1-2
ASSLGGSGDTQY	TRBV7-3	TRBJ2-3
ASSLDLGASSEQF	TRBV5-1	TRBJ2-1
SASGVATSGRVDTQY	TRBV20-1	TRBJ2-3
ASSLSRVSNQPQH	TRBV7-8	TRBJ1-5
ASYRGGSYT	TRBV12-3/TRBV12-4	TRBJ1-2
ASSDATGTYNEQF	TRBV25-1	TRBJ2-1
ASSLTDRSSYEQY	TRBV7-8	TRBJ2-7
ASSTRSRRDRQQETQY	TRBV28	TRBJ2-5
ASRNSGRGEGQF	TRBV6-5	TRBJ2-1
ASRRDRGGDQPQH	TRBV6-5	TRBJ1-5
ASSSRPGAQETQY	TRBV5-1	TRBJ2-5
ASSPTGQGPYEQY	TRBV18	TRBJ2-7
ASSFNVGQGSSYEQY	TRBV13	TRBJ2-7
ASSLRNTEAF	TRBV6-5	TRBJ1-1
ASSGGSSYEQY	TRBV10-1	TRBJ2-7
AKGQGLSQPQH	TRBV27	TRBJ1-5
ASRTGPRNEQF	TRBV7-3	TRBJ2-1
ASSFEAVQEETQY	TRBV7-2	TRBJ2-5
SVEDRSWDVRDTEAF	TRBV29-1	TRBJ1-1
ASSTSGGTEAF	TRBV19	TRBJ1-1
ASSDEGAGELF	TRBV2	TRBJ2-2
ASSPIVGQGAEETQY	TRBV18	TRBJ2-5
ASSQGQGATEAF	TRBV4-1	TRBJ1-1
ASSRGSGGGTYGYT	TRBV19	TRBJ1-2
ASSLSRGGGGKLF	TRBV7-6	TRBJ1-4
ASTNDGLHTRGGDTIY	TRBV27	TRBJ1-3
ASSVGGAESEAF	TRBV9	TRBJ1-1
ASSLRGGGDTQY	TRBV27	TRBJ2-3
ASSPQGLYEAF	TRBV3-1/TRBV3-2	TRBJ1-1
ASTSPDAYNSPLH	TRBV25-1	TRBJ1-6
ASSNRNGQGGQPQH	TRBV19	TRBJ1-5
AISDSGRRTGNTIY	TRBV10-3	TRBJ1-3